This T cell receptor beta chain was captured in a study of monozygotic twins with inflammatory bowel disease. Whole-study results and caveats: Lower TCRbeta diversity (inverse Simpson) was seen in IBD patients than in healthy co-twins. Sharing of clonotypes with others was lower in IBD patients than in healthy twins, and this was especially so with disease activity.

UMIs were attached via template switching, each with a 6-nucleotide sample barcode. TCRdb reprocessed the 5' RACE reads and keeps a single row for each CDR3 protein, giving no DNA. This table holds over 350,000 distinct CDR3 sequences. The CDR3 loop spans 14 amino acids. Germline loops: CDR1 MGHRA, CDR2 YSYEKL. Details on this clonotype: Its antigen is still unknown.

The receptor was derived from a human donor with ulcerative colitis or Crohn's disease, or a healthy co-twin of an affected twin (not recorded which). Material: blood. The J gene is TRBJ2-5, the V gene TRBV4-1; as DNA is missing, the TRBD1 call by TCRdb cannot be tested. Here the CDR3 reads CASSQATAQETQYF.